A single sample is the source of the 14 T cell receptor beta chains below, sequenced in a study of T cell changes during pregnancy in multiple sclerosis. Method: immunoSEQ multiplex PCR; TCRdb's copy keeps in-frame clones and lacks some. This sample has approximately 65,000 clones, with 92% found just once. Sequences were derived from CD8+ T cells from peripheral blood mononuclear cells, sampled in the third trimester of pregnancy. All receptors come from a female donor in good health, enrolled as a control in a pregnancy study.

The chain recombines TRBV9 with TRBJ2-5, with 8 positions matching TRBD2. CDR1 SGDLS and CDR2 YYNGEE come from the germline V gene. Trimming removed 1 base from V and 2 bases from J; junction bases left unmatched: 16. The CDR3 is made up of 19 amino acids. The DNA for the CDR3 is TGTGCCAGCAGCGTATCACGAGCGGGGGCCAAGAGAGAACAAGAGACCCAGTACTTC. Protein: CASSVSRAGAKREQETQYF.

The V and J genes are TRBV30 and TRBJ1-4; D perhaps matches TRBD1 (5 bases). This CDR3 has 13 amino acids. Germline lookup yields CDR1 GTSNPN and CDR2 SVGIG (reference sequence). This CDR3 is CVALPEGNEKLFF. In nucleotides, the CDR3 is TGTGTGGCCCTCCCGGAGGGGAATGAAAAACTGTTTTTT.

The sample holds one count of this clone. J is TRBJ1-2 and V is TRBV7-9; D ambiguous. Germline CDR1 SEHNR, CDR2 FQNEAQ (reference sequence). Trimming pared 5 bases from V and 3 bases from J, leaving 16 bases between. There are 15 residues in the CDR3. The CDR3 DNA follows: TGTGCCAGCAGCCCCGGGGAGGGTCCCTACTATGGCTACACCTTC. Its protein product is CASSPGEGPYYGYTF.

The V call is TRBV5-1, the J call TRBJ2-7; a weak D match, TRBD1 (6 bases). Looked up from germline, CDR1 is SGHRS and CDR2 is YFSETQ. The CDR3 spans 15 residues. V lost 3 bases and J lost 3, with 16 bases in between. The CDR3 is CASSSRDTSGYEQYF. The CDR3 region has the DNA TGCGCCAGCAGCTCCCGGGACACTTCGGGCTACGAGCAGTACTTC.

The rearrangement links TRBV7-9 to TRBJ1-1; tentative D call: TRBD1 (5 bases). V lost 5 bases, J lost 1 base, and 8 bases lay in between. Germline V CDR1 and CDR2: SEHNR, FQNEAQ (reference sequence). This CDR3 contains 13 residues. CDR3 DNA sequence: TGTGCCAGCAGCCCCCAGGGGAACACTGAAGCTTTCTTT. It encodes CASSPQGNTEAFF.

This clone has more than one count but fewer than ten. The V gene is TRBV30, the J gene TRBJ1-1, with a possible D match to TRBD1 (5 bases). The germline gives CDR1 GTSNPN, CDR2 SVGIG (reference sequence). This CDR3 is built from 13 residues. CDR3 nucleotides: TGTTTCGGCCTGAGCGGGGGGTACACTGAAGCTTTCTTT. It yields the protein CFGLSGGYTEAFF.

The chain carries TRBV19 and TRBJ2-1; D is perhaps TRBD2 (6 bases). CDR3 length: 15 amino acids. The germline V gene has CDR1 LNHDA and CDR2 SQIVND (reference sequence). V was shortened by 1 base and J by 10 bases, with 17 bases between the two germline ends. The CDR3 DNA reads as TGTGCCAGTAGTATAGGGGGGGAGCCAGGCAGGGAGCAGTTCTTC. It codes for CASSIGGEPGREQFF.

The chain links TRBV11-2 to TRBJ2-7; 7 bases align to TRBD1. The junction had 17 bases not matched to a gene; V was cut back by 0 bases and J by 6 bases. CDR3 length equals 18 residues. CDR1 SGHAT and CDR2 FQNNGV come from the germline V gene. For the CDR3, the DNA is TGTGCCAGCAGCTTAGATTTAGGGGGCTTGAGTTTTGTCGGCGAGCAGTACTTC. Residues: CASSLDLGGLSFVGEQYF.

J is TRBJ1-2 and V is TRBV7-9; 8 nucleotides align to TRBD1. V was clipped by 4 bases and J by 4 bases; unmatched bases: 8. Germline CDR1 and CDR2: SEHNR and FQNEAQ (reference sequence). This CDR3 is 15 amino acids long. CDR3 loop: CASSSPTGGVYGYTF. The DNA for the CDR3 is TGTGCCAGCAGCTCCCCTACAGGGGGTGTCTATGGCTACACCTTC.

The rearrangement uses TRBV27 and TRBJ2-5; a possible D gene is TRBD2 (6 bases). Trimming shortened V by 5 bases and J by 9 bases, and 22 bases separated the two germline ends. The CDR3 runs 15 residues. CDR1 is MNHEY and CDR2 is SMNVEV in the germline V gene (reference sequence). CDR3 nucleotides: TGTGCCAGCAGTCCCGCCGGGGGAGTTCCGGAGGCCCAGTACTTC. Amino acids: CASSPAGGVPEAQYF.

This clone was picked up one time. J is TRBJ2-7 and V is TRBV4-1; D unresolved. Trimming took 0 bases from V and 2 from J, leaving 20 bases between them. The CDR3 contains 18 residues. Germline V CDR1 and CDR2: MGHRA, YSYEKL. The CDR3 is CASSQDVGAGALAYEQYF. CDR3 bases: TGCGCCAGCAGCCAAGATGTCGGAGCCGGCGCCCTTGCCTACGAGCAGTACTTC.

The chain combines TRBV29-1 with TRBJ2-7; D call uncertain. This CDR3 has 13 residues. From germline, CDR1 is SQVTM and CDR2 ANQGSEA. V was cut by 6 bases and J by 5 bases, with 17 bases left in between. CDR3 protein: CSVRRRTIDEQYF. The CDR3 DNA reads TGCAGCGTGAGGCGACGAACGATAGACGAGCAGTACTTC.

The chain employs TRBV5-6 and TRBJ1-3; D is possibly TRBD1 (5 bases). The CDR3 extends over 14 amino acids. Germline V gives CDR1 SGHDT, CDR2 YYEEEE. The germline V and J ends were trimmed by 2 bases and 7 bases, with 13 bases remaining between them. This CDR3 reads CASSFGQGENTIYF. The CDR3 bases are TGTGCCAGCAGCTTTGGTCAGGGCGAGAACACCATATATTTT.

V is TRBV9 and J is TRBJ2-3, with 10 bases fitting TRBD1. CDR1 and CDR2 from the germline V gene are SGDLS and YYNGEE. The CDR3 loop spans 16 amino acids. The V segment lost 0 bases and the J segment 4 bases; nucleotides outside the gene matches: 5. The CDR3 sequence is CASSVEGQGVADTQYF. CDR3 coding DNA: TGTGCCAGCAGCGTAGAAGGACAGGGGGTCGCAGATACGCAGTATTTT.